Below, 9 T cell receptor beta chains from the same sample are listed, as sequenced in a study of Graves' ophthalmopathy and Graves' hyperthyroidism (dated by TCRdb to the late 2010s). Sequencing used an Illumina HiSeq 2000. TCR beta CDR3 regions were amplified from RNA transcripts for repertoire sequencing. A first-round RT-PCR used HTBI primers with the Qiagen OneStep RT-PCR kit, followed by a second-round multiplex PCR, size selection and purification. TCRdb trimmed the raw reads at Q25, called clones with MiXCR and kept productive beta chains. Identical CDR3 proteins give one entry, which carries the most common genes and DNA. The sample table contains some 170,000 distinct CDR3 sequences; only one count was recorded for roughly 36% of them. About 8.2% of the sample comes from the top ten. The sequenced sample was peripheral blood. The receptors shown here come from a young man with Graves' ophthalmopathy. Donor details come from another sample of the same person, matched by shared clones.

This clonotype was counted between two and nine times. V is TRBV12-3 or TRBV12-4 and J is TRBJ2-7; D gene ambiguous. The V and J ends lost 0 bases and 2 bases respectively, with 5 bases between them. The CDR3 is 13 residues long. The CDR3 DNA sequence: TGTGCCAGCAGTTTAGCGTTAGCCTACGAGCAGTACTTC. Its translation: CASSLALAYEQYF.

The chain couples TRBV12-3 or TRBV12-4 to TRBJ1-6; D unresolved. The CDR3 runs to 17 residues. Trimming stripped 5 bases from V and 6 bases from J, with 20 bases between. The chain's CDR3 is CASSRWAATTSNSPLHF. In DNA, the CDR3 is TGTGCCAGCAGTCGGTGGGCAGCTACGACCTCTAATTCACCCCTCCACTTT.

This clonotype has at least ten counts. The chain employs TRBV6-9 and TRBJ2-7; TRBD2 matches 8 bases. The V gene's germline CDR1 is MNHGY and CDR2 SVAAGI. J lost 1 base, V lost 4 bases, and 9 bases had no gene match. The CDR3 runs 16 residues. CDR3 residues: CASSSRLALSSYEQYF. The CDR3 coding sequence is TGTGCCAGCAGTTCGAGACTAGCGCTTTCTTCCTACGAGCAGTACTTC.

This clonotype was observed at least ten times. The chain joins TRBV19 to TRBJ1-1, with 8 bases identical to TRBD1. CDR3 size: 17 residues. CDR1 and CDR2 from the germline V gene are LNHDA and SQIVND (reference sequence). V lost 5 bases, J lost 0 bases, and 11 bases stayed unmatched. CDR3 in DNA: TGTGCCAGTAGTCCCCGAGGACAGGGAGCGATGAACACTGAAGCTTTCTTT. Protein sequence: CASSPRGQGAMNTEAFF.

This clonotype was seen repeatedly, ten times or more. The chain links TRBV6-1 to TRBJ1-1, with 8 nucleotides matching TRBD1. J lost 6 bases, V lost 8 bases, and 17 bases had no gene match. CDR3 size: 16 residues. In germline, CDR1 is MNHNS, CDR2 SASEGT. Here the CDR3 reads CASLLGGDRFISEAFF. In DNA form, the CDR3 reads TGTGCCAGCCTCCTCGGGGGGGACAGGTTTATCTCTGAAGCTTTCTTT.

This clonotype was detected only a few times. This chain's CDR3 is CASSYSRGLAGYEQYF. Here the CDR3 DNA reads TGTGCCAGCAGTTACTCAAGAGGACTAGCGGGATACGAGCAGTACTTC. The genes are TRBV6-5 and TRBJ2-7, with TRBD2 identical over 12 bases. Germline V gene lookup returns CDR1 MNHEY and CDR2 SVGAGI. The junction had 4 bases not matched to a gene; V was cut back by 0 bases and J by 4 bases. The CDR3 has 16 residues.

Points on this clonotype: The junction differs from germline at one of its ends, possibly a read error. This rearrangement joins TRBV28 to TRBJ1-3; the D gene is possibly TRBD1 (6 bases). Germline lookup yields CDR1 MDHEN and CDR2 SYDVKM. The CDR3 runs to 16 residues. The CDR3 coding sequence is TGTGCCAGCAGTTACTCTATCGGGACAACTGGAAACGCCATATATTTT. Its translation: CASSYSIGTTGNAIYF. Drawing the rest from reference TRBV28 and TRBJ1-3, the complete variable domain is DVKVTQSSRYLVKRTGEKVFLECVQDMDHENMFWYRQDPGLGLRLIYFSYDVKMKEKGDIPEGYSVSREKKERFSLILESASTNQTSMYLCASSYSIGTTGNAIYFGEGSWLTVV.

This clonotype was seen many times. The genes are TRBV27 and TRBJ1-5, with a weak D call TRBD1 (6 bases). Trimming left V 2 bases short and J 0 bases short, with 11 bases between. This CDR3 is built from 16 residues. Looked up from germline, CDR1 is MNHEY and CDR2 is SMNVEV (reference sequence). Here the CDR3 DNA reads TGTGCCAGCAGTTTAGGGACACCTTATAGCAATCAGCCCCAGCATTTT. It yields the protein CASSLGTPYSNQPQHF.

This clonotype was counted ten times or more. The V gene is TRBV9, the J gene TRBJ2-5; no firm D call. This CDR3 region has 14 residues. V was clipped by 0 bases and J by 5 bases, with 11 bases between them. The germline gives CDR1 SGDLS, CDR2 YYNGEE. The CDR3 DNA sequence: TGTGCCAGCAGCGTAGACGGCAAACGGGAGACCCAGTACTTC. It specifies CASSVDGKRETQYF.